The 30 T cell receptor beta chains listed next were all sequenced from one sample in a study of graft-versus-host responses after intestinal transplantation. Their specific antigens are unknown. Some clones are missing from TCRdb's copy, which holds only in-frame ones; the method was immunoSEQ multiplex PCR. The data hold 100,000 or so clones, with about nine tenths observed a single time. This sample comprised unstimulated CD4+ T cells sorted from spleen or lymph node cells, obtained before transplant. These receptors all stem from a human donor who was the organ donor for an intestinal transplant.

The genes are TRBV18 and TRBJ2-4, with 8 bases aligning to TRBD1. Germline V gene data show CDR1 as KGHSH and CDR2 as LQKENI. Unmatched junction bases numbered 5, after V lost 2 bases and J lost 5 bases. The CDR3 consists of 15 residues. CDR3 protein: CASSPYGQGQNIQYF. In DNA form, the CDR3 reads TGTGCCAGCTCACCATATGGACAGGGTCAAAACATTCAGTACTTC.

The chain recombines TRBV19 with TRBJ2-7; TRBD1 aligns across 7 bases. V dropped 9 bases and J dropped 3; count of bases not matched to a gene: 8. This CDR3 is 13 amino acids long. CDR1 is LNHDA, CDR2 SQIVND, per germline (reference sequence). The CDR3 nucleotides are TGTGCCAGCTATTCGGGACAGCTCTACGAGCAGTACTTC. Its translation is CASYSGQLYEQYF.

The rearrangement uses TRBV28 and TRBJ2-3, with 9 bases lining up with TRBD2. CDR3 length: 16 residues. CDR1 MDHEN and CDR2 SYDVKM come from the germline V gene. V lost 2 bases to trimming and J lost 3 bases; unmatched junction nucleotides: 6. Here the CDR3 reads CASSLTLAGKTDTQYF. The CDR3 nucleotides read TGTGCCAGCAGTTTAACCCTAGCGGGGAAAACAGATACGCAGTATTTT.

V usage is TRBV6-1 and J usage is TRBJ2-3; D ambiguous. V was cut by 7 bases and J by 2 bases, with 13 bases left in between. The CDR3 consists of 14 residues. Germline loops: CDR1 MNHNS, CDR2 SASEGT. The CDR3 DNA reads TGTGCCAGCACCCGACAACCCTCCACAGATACGCAGTATTTT. Translated: CASTRQPSTDTQYF.

The chain joins TRBV6-4 to TRBJ2-3, with D possibly matching TRBD1 (5 bases). V shed 3 bases and J shed 9 bases, with 13 bases lying between them. The germline CDR1 and CDR2 sequences are MRHNA and SNTAGT. The CDR3 has 13 amino acids. The DNA of the CDR3 is TGTGCCAGCAGTGATCAGGTACCAGGGACGCAGTATTTT. It yields the protein CASSDQVPGTQYF.

The rearrangement joins TRBV6-1 to TRBJ1-4; 7 bases are a match to TRBD1. This CDR3 is 14 amino acids long. Germline V gene sequence: CDR1 MNHNS, CDR2 SASEGT. J was trimmed by 7 bases and V by 6 bases; bases with no gene match: 8. The CDR3 DNA is TGTGCCAGCAGGACGACAGGGTGGGCTGAAAAACTGTTTTTT. Translation gives CASRTTGWAEKLFF.

The chain employs TRBV5-6 and TRBJ1-1; D gene uncertain. The CDR3 has 13 residues. V shed 1 base and J shed 0 bases, with 4 bases lying between them. In germline, CDR1 is SGHDT, CDR2 YYEEEE. CDR3 in DNA: TGTGCCAGCAGCTTGCGGGTGAACACTGAAGCTTTCTTT. This encodes CASSLRVNTEAFF. The full variable domain, with the rest looked up from reference TRBV5-6 and TRBJ1-1, is DAGVTQSPTHLIKTRGQQVTLRCSPKSGHDTVSWYQQALGQGPQFIFQYYEEEERQRGNFPDRFSGHQFPNYSSELNVNALLLGDSALYLCASSLRVNTEAFFGQGTRLTVV.

The J gene is TRBJ2-1, the V gene TRBV7-2; TRBD2 matches 7 bases. With 2 bases clipped from V and 6 bases from J, the junction kept 4 bases outside the gene matches. The CDR3 contains 14 residues. The germline V gene has CDR1 SGHTA and CDR2 FQGNSA. Written as DNA, the CDR3 is TGTGCCAGCAGCTTATCCCAGCGGGGCAATGAGCAGTTCTTC. Translated: CASSLSQRGNEQFF.

The chain is built from TRBV15 and TRBJ1-6; TRBD1 matches at 7 bases. J gave up 6 bases and V 6 bases, and 8 bases lay outside the gene matches. Germline values: CDR1 LNHNV, CDR2 YYDKDF (reference sequence). This CDR3 is 15 amino acids long. In DNA, the CDR3 is TGTGCCACCAGACACCGGGACAGCCTTAATTCACCCCTCCACTTT. Protein product: CATRHRDSLNSPLHF. Looking up the rest from reference TRBV15 and TRBJ1-6 gives the full variable domain: DAMVIQNPRYQVTQFGKPVTLSCSQTLNHNVMYWYQQKSSQAPKLLFHYYDKDFNNEADTPDNFQSRRPNTSFCFLDIRSPGLGDTAMYLCATRHRDSLNSPLHFGNGTRLTVT.

This sequence joins TRBV7-2 and TRBJ2-1, with D unclear. Germline V lookup: CDR1 SGHTA, CDR2 FQGNSA. CDR3 length: 11 amino acids. Between the trimmed V and J ends, which lost 5 bases and 8 bases, there was a span of 7 bases. CDR3: CASSPRYEQFF. The CDR3 DNA reads as TGTGCCAGCAGCCCGCGTTATGAGCAGTTCTTC. Full variable domain (outside the CDR3, taken from reference TRBV7-2 and TRBJ2-1): GAGVSQSPSNKVTEKGKDVELRCDPISGHTALYWYRQSLGQGLEFLIYFQGNSAPDKSGLPSDRFSAERTGGSVSTLTIQRTQQEDSAVYLCASSPRYEQFFGPGTRLTVL.

The rearrangement uses TRBV2 and TRBJ2-3; 11 nucleotides match TRBD2. Looked up from germline, CDR1 is SNHLY and CDR2 is FYNNEI. V shed 6 bases, J shed 4 bases, and the junction held 3 bases outside the gene matches. The CDR3 is 14 amino acids. CDR3 DNA sequence: TGTGCCAGCAGAGTAGCGGGGGGGGCAGATACGCAGTATTTT. Amino acid sequence: CASRVAGGADTQYF.

The chain joins TRBV18 to TRBJ2-1; a weak D match, TRBD1 (5 bases). Trimming took 3 bases from V and 10 from J, leaving 13 bases between them. The length of the CDR3 is 13 residues. CDR1 and CDR2 from the germline V gene are KGHSH and LQKENI. The CDR3 DNA reads TGTGCCAGCTCACCCCCAGGGTTCATCGAGCAGTTCTTC. Its protein is CASSPPGFIEQFF.

The count of this clone is one. The chain carries TRBV19 and TRBJ1-2; tentative D call: TRBD1 (5 bases). The CDR3 is 14 residues long. Per germline, CDR1 LNHDA and CDR2 SQIVND (reference sequence). V was pared by 5 bases and J by 4 bases, with 14 bases between. As DNA, the CDR3 is TGTGCCAGTAGTCCGGACACCACCCTCTATGGCTACACCTTC. Protein sequence: CASSPDTTLYGYTF.

V usage is TRBV27 and J usage is TRBJ1-5; D gene ambiguous. Deletions cut 8 bases from V and 0 bases from J, with 8 bases between. The germline CDR1 and CDR2 sequences are MNHEY and SMNVEV (reference sequence). The CDR3 is 13 amino acids. This CDR3 reads CASGAGSNQPQHF. In DNA form, the CDR3 reads TGTGCCAGCGGTGCGGGTAGCAATCAGCCCCAGCATTTT.

Here the CDR3 reads CASSLVGTAYEQYF. The DNA of the CDR3 is TGTGCCAGCAGCTTGGTGGGGACAGCCTACGAGCAGTACTTC. The rearrangement uses TRBV5-5 and TRBJ2-7; 7 nucleotides align to TRBD1. CDR1 and CDR2 from the germline V gene are SGHKS and YYEKEE (reference sequence). The CDR3 runs 14 residues. V gave up 0 bases and J gave up 2 bases; unmatched junction bases: 2.

V usage is TRBV27 and J usage is TRBJ2-5; 7 bases fit TRBD1. The V gene's germline CDR1 is MNHEY and CDR2 SMNVEV (reference sequence). The CDR3 totals 15 residues. Losses at the gene ends were 6 bases for V and 4 bases for J; bases not matched to a gene: 11. CDR3 region: CASSRGQALGETQYF. The DNA for the CDR3 is TGTGCCAGCAGCCGTGGACAGGCCCTGGGAGAGACCCAGTACTTC.

The rearrangement links TRBV2 to TRBJ2-4; weak D call: TRBD1 (7 bases). This CDR3 comprises 16 residues. The germline V gene has CDR1 SNHLY and CDR2 FYNNEI. The V and J ends lost 5 bases and 2 bases respectively, with 16 bases between them. CDR3 sequence reads: CASSLQGRKTKNIQYF. In DNA form, the CDR3 reads TGTGCCAGCAGTCTACAGGGGAGGAAAACCAAAAACATTCAGTACTTC.

The V gene is TRBV18, the J gene TRBJ2-1; 9 bases are a match to TRBD1. Per germline, CDR1 KGHSH and CDR2 LQKENI. V lost 8 bases to trimming and J lost 8 bases; unmatched junction nucleotides: 10. The CDR3 has 14 amino acids. In nucleotides, the CDR3 is TGTGCCAGCCGGGGGACAGGGCTTTTGCATGAGCAGTTCTTC. Encoded protein: CASRGTGLLHEQFF.

This chain connects TRBV14 to TRBJ2-3, with D possibly TRBD1 on 5 matching bases. Germline V lookup: CDR1 SGHDN, CDR2 FVKESK. Trimming shortened V by 0 bases and J by 6 bases, and 10 bases separated the two germline ends. CDR3 length equals 14 residues. For the CDR3, the DNA is TGTGCCAGCAGCCAAGATTGGGGCGGCGATACGCAGTATTTT. This encodes CASSQDWGGDTQYF.

A single count supports this clone. This sequence joins TRBV4-1 and TRBJ1-3; tentatively, D is TRBD1 (5 bases). The length of the CDR3 is 16 residues. The germline gives CDR1 MGHRA, CDR2 YSYEKL. The V gene lost 1 base and the J gene lost 0 bases, with 10 bases spanning the gap. Here the CDR3 DNA reads TGCGCCAGCAGCCAAGCCCTGACAGTCTCTGGAAACACCATATATTTT. Translated: CASSQALTVSGNTIYF.

The chain couples TRBV30 to TRBJ1-2; D is unclear. Trimming removed 6 bases at V and 5 bases at J, with 16 bases between. Germline CDR1 GTSNPN, CDR2 SVGIG (reference sequence). The CDR3 contains 13 residues. The CDR3 DNA follows: TGTGCCTGCCCCCGCGCCGAGGGTTATGGCTACACCTTC. Translation gives CACPRAEGYGYTF.

The genes are TRBV4-2 and TRBJ2-7; 9 positions agree with TRBD1. Germline CDR1 LGHNA, CDR2 YNFKEQ. The CDR3 totals 14 residues. After removal of 4 bases from V and 3 bases from J, the junction contained 4 bases not matched to a gene. CDR3 sequence: CASSPRDRVYEQYF. For the CDR3, the DNA is TGTGCCAGCAGCCCCAGGGACAGGGTCTACGAGCAGTACTTC.

Concerning this clone: The junction does not match germline at one end; this may be a read error. The gene calls are TRBV5-8 and TRBJ1-1, with 11 nucleotides matching TRBD1. Germline V gene lookup returns CDR1 SGHTS and CDR2 YDEGEE. The CDR3 consists of 17 residues. This CDR3 reads CASSPGQGALSNTKAFF. CDR3 DNA: TGTGCCAGCAGCCCTGGACAGGGGGCTCTTTCAAACACTAAAGCTTTCTTT.

CDR3 amino acids: CACGSGGQETQYF. Here the CDR3 DNA reads TGTGCCTGCGGCTCGGGGGGGCAAGAGACCCAGTACTTC. V and J are TRBV30 and TRBJ2-5; 8 bases agree with TRBD2. The J segment lost 2 bases and the V segment lost 6 bases, leaving 5 bases of the junction unmatched. This CDR3 is built from 13 residues. In germline, CDR1 is GTSNPN, CDR2 SVGIG (reference sequence).

This chain links TRBV6-5 with TRBJ2-4; no clear D gene. This CDR3 region has 13 residues. With 5 bases removed from V and 0 bases from J, the gap between germline ends came to 5 bases. The germline gives CDR1 MNHEY, CDR2 SVGAGI. CDR3 protein: CASSGLAKNIQYF. The CDR3 region has the DNA TGTGCCAGCAGTGGCCTAGCCAAAAACATTCAGTACTTC.

This clone was seen only a few times. CDR3: CASSGQGYSPLHF. DNA for the CDR3: TGTGCCAGCAGTGGACAGGGGTATTCACCCCTCCACTTT. The chain employs TRBV28 and TRBJ1-6, with TRBD1 identical over 9 bases. The CDR3 consists of 13 residues. The V gene's germline CDR1 is MDHEN and CDR2 SYDVKM. V trimming: 5 bases; J trimming: 8 bases; junction bases outside the gene matches: 1.

The chain employs TRBV2 and TRBJ1-1, with D perhaps TRBD1 (5 bases). V was cut by 6 bases and J by 4 bases, with 18 bases left in between. The V gene's germline CDR1 is SNHLY and CDR2 FYNNEI. CDR3 length equals 15 residues. The CDR3 coding sequence is TGTGCCAGCAGGGGGCCAGGTCCTCGTATCACTGAAGCTTTCTTT. The encoded protein is CASRGPGPRITEAFF.

This chain connects TRBV5-4 to TRBJ2-1; 7 bases are shared with TRBD2. The CDR3 sequence is 16 residues long. The germline CDR1 and CDR2 sequences are SGHNT and YYREEE (reference sequence). V gave up 4 bases and J gave up 0 bases; unmatched junction bases: 7. The CDR3 DNA reads TGTGCCAGCAGCGAAAGCGGGGTATCCTCCTACAATGAGCAGTTCTTC. This translates into CASSESGVSSYNEQFF.

This chain connects TRBV30 to TRBJ2-3, with D unresolved. The V gene's germline CDR1 is GTSNPN and CDR2 SVGIG (reference sequence). The CDR3 sequence is 12 residues long. V was cut by 0 bases and J by 9 bases, with 10 bases left in between. This CDR3 is CAWSVKTATQYF. The CDR3 region has the DNA TGTGCCTGGAGTGTGAAGACTGCCACGCAGTATTTT.

The rearrangement joins TRBV7-9 to TRBJ1-6; D perhaps matches TRBD1 (6 bases). V was pared by 4 bases and J by 10 bases, with 14 bases between. Per the germline V gene, CDR1 is SEHNR and CDR2 is FQNEAQ (reference sequence). This CDR3 spans 14 amino acids. This CDR3 is CASSSNRVKSPLHF. In DNA form, the CDR3 reads TGTGCCAGCAGCTCTAACAGGGTTAAGTCACCCCTCCACTTT.